The subject of this entry is one TCR beta chain. This specimen comes from a study of blood T cell repertoires in COVID-19. Germline V lookup: CDR1 LNHDA, CDR2 SQIVND (reference sequence). The CDR3 is 13 residues long. Trimming pared 4 bases from V and 5 bases from J, leaving 11 bases between. The data were produced by immunoSEQ multiplex PCR, yet TCRdb's version contains in-frame clones alone and is incomplete. This sample has fewer than 350,000 clones, with approximately 83% found just once. The receptor was isolated from a woman aged 30 to 39 who had recovered from COVID-19. Material: peripheral blood. This chain joins TRBV19 and TRBJ2-5; D is uncertain. CDR3 sequence: CASSTEPRETQYF. The CDR3 region has the DNA TGTGCCAGTAGTACAGAGCCGAGGGAGACCCAGTACTTC.